What follows describes a single T cell receptor (beta chain). Specified time point: blood 2 weeks post-SBRT. This sample's treatment: 15 Gy SBRT to primary tumor, nephrectomy 4 weeks later. The sample is drawn from a study of radiation and T cells in renal cell carcinoma. Study-level background: Nephrectomy followed 15 Gy stereotactic body radiation by 4 weeks.

Clones were sequenced by immunoSEQ multiplex PCR, and TCRdb holds only the in-frame ones, with some missing. Among about 47,000 clones, about 80% were seen once, and the ten largest hold about 30%. This receptor was obtained from a woman between 65 and 79 years old with renal cell carcinoma. This material consisted of blood, taken from a patient whose treatment included radiotherapy and nephrectomy.

The CDR3 bases are TGTGCCAGCAGCTTGTTCGGCCAAACAACTAATGAAAAACTGTTTTTT. It specifies CASSLFGQTTNEKLFF. This chain uses TRBV5-6 with TRBJ1-4; no definite D call. The CDR3 consists of 16 residues. Germline-derived CDR1 and CDR2 are SGHDT and YYEEEE. V was trimmed by 1 base and J by 0 bases, leaving 10 bases between them.